The rows below give T cell receptor beta chains drawn from one sample of a study of blood T cell repertoires in COVID-19. Some clones are missing from TCRdb's copy, which holds only in-frame ones; the method was immunoSEQ multiplex PCR. The repertoire holds about 33,000 clones, with 88% as singletons. Sequencing was performed on peripheral blood. These receptors all stem from a woman older than 75 with active or convalescent COVID-19. The CDR3 runs from the conserved cysteine through the conserved F or W. Each record gives: V gene, clone size, J gene, D gene, CDR3 protein, CDR3 DNA. A D gene is named only where the DNA matches it firmly. Some rows mark clone size as missing; the rest say once, few, many or name a class of expanded clone.

V gene: TRBV19; clone size: .; J gene: TRBJ1-2; D gene: TRBD1; CDR3 protein: CASSIDGDRAYTF; CDR3 DNA: TGTGCCAGTAGTATAGACGGGGACAGAGCATACACCTTC
V gene: TRBV7-6; clone size: .; J gene: TRBJ2-7; D gene: .; CDR3 protein: CASSLNGLYEQYF; CDR3 DNA: TGTGCCAGCAGCCTAAATGGGCTCTACGAGCAGTACTTC
V gene: TRBV11-2; clone size: .; J gene: TRBJ1-2; D gene: .; CDR3 protein: CASSPGNWVNGYTF; CDR3 DNA: TGTGCCAGCAGCCCCGGGAATTGGGTCAATGGCTACACCTTC
V gene: TRBV5-1; clone size: .; J gene: TRBJ1-3; D gene: .; CDR3 protein: CASSSTGLGNTIYF; CDR3 DNA: TGCGCCAGCAGCTCTACAGGGTTAGGAAACACCATATATTTT
V gene: TRBV6-5; clone size: .; J gene: TRBJ1-2; D gene: TRBD1; CDR3 protein: CASSPDRSRGGYTF; CDR3 DNA: TGTGCCAGCAGTCCGGACAGGAGCCGAGGTGGCTACACCTTC
V gene: TRBV18; clone size: few; J gene: TRBJ1-5; D gene: TRBD1; CDR3 protein: CASSPGTGEGQPQHF; CDR3 DNA: TGTGCCAGCTCACCTGGGACAGGGGAAGGTCAGCCCCAGCATTTT
V gene: TRBV29-1; clone size: .; J gene: TRBJ2-5; D gene: .; CDR3 protein: CSVSGSGSETQYF; CDR3 DNA: TGCAGCGTTTCGGGTTCTGGGTCGGAGACCCAGTACTTC
V gene: TRBV6-1; clone size: once; J gene: TRBJ1-6; D gene: .; CDR3 protein: CASSEEDSSNF; CDR3 DNA: TGTGCCAGCAGTGAAGAGGACAGCTCCAACTTT
V gene: TRBV11-2; clone size: .; J gene: TRBJ1-1; D gene: TRBD1; CDR3 protein: CASRVGTANTEAFF; CDR3 DNA: TGTGCGTCTCGGGTCGGGACAGCGAACACTGAAGCTTTCTTT
V gene: TRBV3-1/TRBV3-2; clone size: .; J gene: TRBJ2-3; D gene: TRBD2; CDR3 protein: CASSQGLAGGPDTQYF; CDR3 DNA: TGTGCCAGCAGCCAAGGGCTAGCGGGGGGGCCAGATACGCAGTATTTT
V gene: TRBV7-9; clone size: .; J gene: TRBJ1-6; D gene: TRBD1; CDR3 protein: CASSRGTDNSPLHF; CDR3 DNA: TGTGCCAGCAGCAGAGGGACAGATAATTCACCCCTCCACTTT
V gene: TRBV7-8; clone size: .; J gene: TRBJ2-7; D gene: .; CDR3 protein: CASSLVTGGQDEQYF; CDR3 DNA: TGTGCCAGCAGCTTAGTTACGGGGGGACAGGACGAGCAGTACTTC
V gene: TRBV5-8; clone size: .; J gene: TRBJ1-3; D gene: TRBD1; CDR3 protein: CASSRGQGTNTIYF; CDR3 DNA: TGTGCCAGCAGCCGCGGACAGGGGACAAACACCATATATTTT
V gene: TRBV5-4; clone size: once; J gene: TRBJ2-2; D gene: TRBD2; CDR3 protein: CASSPRLGGGGSGELFF; CDR3 DNA: TGTGCCAGCAGTCCCCGGCTTGGCGGGGGGGGATCCGGGGAGCTGTTTTTT
V gene: TRBV23-1; clone size: .; J gene: TRBJ2-2; D gene: .; CDR3 protein: CASTPWGPCTGELFF; CDR3 DNA: TGCGCCAGCACCCCTTGGGGGCCGTGCACCGGGGAGCTGTTTTTT
V gene: TRBV19; clone size: .; J gene: TRBJ1-2; D gene: TRBD1; CDR3 protein: CASRPGQGKNGYGYTF; CDR3 DNA: TGTGCCAGTAGGCCCGGACAGGGGAAAAATGGGTATGGCTACACCTTC
V gene: TRBV12-3/TRBV12-4; clone size: .; J gene: TRBJ2-7; D gene: TRBD1; CDR3 protein: CASRGQPGGGQYF; CDR3 DNA: TGTGCCAGCAGGGGACAGCCCGGCGGTGGGCAGTACTTC
V gene: TRBV6-1; clone size: .; J gene: TRBJ1-5; D gene: TRBD1; CDR3 protein: CASSESRGDLWQADSNQPQHF; CDR3 DNA: TGTGCCAGCAGTGAATCCAGGGGGGATTTGTGGCAGGCTGATAGCAATCAGCCCCAGCATTTT
V gene: TRBV23-1; clone size: .; J gene: TRBJ1-2; D gene: .; CDR3 protein: CASSPGAGEMNGYTF; CDR3 DNA: TGCGCCAGCAGCCCAGGGGCAGGGGAAATGAATGGCTACACCTTC
V gene: TRBV27; clone size: .; J gene: TRBJ1-5; D gene: TRBD1; CDR3 protein: CASSLSTGQELNQPQHF; CDR3 DNA: TGTGCCAGCAGTTTATCGACGGGACAGGAACTGAATCAGCCCCAGCATTTT
V gene: TRBV2; clone size: .; J gene: TRBJ2-1; D gene: .; CDR3 protein: CASSEEGANYNEQFF; CDR3 DNA: TGTGCCAGCAGTGAGGAGGGGGCAAATTACAATGAGCAGTTCTTC
V gene: TRBV18; clone size: .; J gene: TRBJ1-1; D gene: .; CDR3 protein: CASSPLPGGYTEAFF; CDR3 DNA: TGTGCCAGCTCACCACTTCCGGGGGGCTACACTGAAGCTTTCTTT
V gene: TRBV4-1; clone size: .; J gene: TRBJ2-2; D gene: .; CDR3 protein: CASSQERQAIPGELFF; CDR3 DNA: TGCGCCAGCAGCCAAGAAAGACAGGCCATACCCGGGGAGCTGTTTTTT
V gene: TRBV7-9; clone size: .; J gene: TRBJ1-2; D gene: .; CDR3 protein: CASSLEQGYGYGYTF; CDR3 DNA: TGTGCCAGCAGCTTAGAACAGGGATACGGCTATGGCTACACCTTC
V gene: TRBV5-4; clone size: once; J gene: TRBJ1-2; D gene: .; CDR3 protein: CASSLPTGIGYGYTF; CDR3 DNA: TGTGCCAGCAGCTTGCCAACGGGGATCGGCTATGGCTACACCTTC
V gene: TRBV4-1; clone size: .; J gene: TRBJ1-5; D gene: TRBD1; CDR3 protein: CASSQLGQGRNQPQHF; CDR3 DNA: TGCGCCAGCAGCCAATTGGGACAGGGGAGGAATCAGCCCCAGCATTTT
V gene: TRBV2; clone size: .; J gene: TRBJ1-5; D gene: TRBD1; CDR3 protein: CASSVSGQGQPQHF; CDR3 DNA: TGTGCCAGCAGTGTCTCGGGACAGGGTCAGCCCCAGCATTTT
V gene: TRBV5-1; clone size: .; J gene: TRBJ2-1; D gene: .; CDR3 protein: CASTKGPDNEQFF; CDR3 DNA: TGCGCCAGCACCAAGGGGCCGGACAATGAGCAGTTCTTC
V gene: TRBV6-1; clone size: .; J gene: TRBJ1-5; D gene: .; CDR3 protein: CASSENNNNQPQHF; CDR3 DNA: TGTGCCAGCAGTGAGAATAACAACAATCAGCCCCAGCATTTT
V gene: TRBV7-3; clone size: .; J gene: TRBJ2-3; D gene: TRBD2; CDR3 protein: CASSPNLLRGGTDTQYF; CDR3 DNA: TGTGCCAGCAGCCCAAATCTTCTGCGGGGGGGCACAGATACGCAGTATTTT
V gene: TRBV7-2; clone size: .; J gene: TRBJ2-7; D gene: .; CDR3 protein: CASSYSWASEQYF; CDR3 DNA: TGTGCCAGCAGCTACTCGTGGGCCAGCGAGCAGTACTTC
V gene: TRBV19; clone size: .; J gene: TRBJ1-5; D gene: TRBD1; CDR3 protein: CASSYRGNQPQHF; CDR3 DNA: TGTGCCAGTAGCTACAGGGGGAATCAGCCCCAGCATTTT
V gene: TRBV5-1; clone size: .; J gene: TRBJ1-2; D gene: TRBD1; CDR3 protein: CASSLRGPDYGYTF; CDR3 DNA: TGCGCCAGCAGCTTAAGGGGGCCGGACTATGGCTACACCTTC
V gene: TRBV6-5; clone size: once; J gene: TRBJ2-1; D gene: TRBD1; CDR3 protein: CATKDRRYNEQFF; CDR3 DNA: TGTGCCACCAAGGACAGGCGTTACAATGAGCAGTTCTTC
V gene: TRBV28; clone size: .; J gene: TRBJ2-7; D gene: .; CDR3 protein: CASSQLIQGNGVF; CDR3 DNA: TGTGCCAGCAGTCAACTAATACAGGGTAACGGTGTCTTC
V gene: TRBV7-8; clone size: .; J gene: TRBJ1-5; D gene: TRBD1; CDR3 protein: CASSLGQGANQPQHF; CDR3 DNA: TGTGCCAGCAGCTTAGGACAGGGGGCTAATCAGCCCCAGCATTTT
V gene: TRBV2; clone size: .; J gene: TRBJ1-1; D gene: TRBD1; CDR3 protein: CASSPTGGNTEAFF; CDR3 DNA: TGTGCCAGCAGTCCTACAGGGGGCAACACTGAAGCTTTCTTT
V gene: TRBV2; clone size: .; J gene: TRBJ2-7; D gene: TRBD1; CDR3 protein: CASTPGQTAYEQYF; CDR3 DNA: TGTGCCAGTACTCCGGGACAGACGGCCTACGAGCAGTACTTC
V gene: TRBV6-5; clone size: .; J gene: TRBJ1-3; D gene: TRBD1; CDR3 protein: CASSPDRVGYTIYF; CDR3 DNA: TGTGCCAGCAGTCCCGACAGGGTTGGGTACACCATATATTTT
V gene: TRBV6-4; clone size: .; J gene: TRBJ2-3; D gene: TRBD2; CDR3 protein: CASSPLGTSGGASTDTQYF; CDR3 DNA: TGTGCCAGCAGTCCACTTGGGACTAGCGGGGGGGCCAGCACAGATACGCAGTATTTT
V gene: TRBV23-1; clone size: .; J gene: TRBJ2-1; D gene: TRBD1; CDR3 protein: CASSLRGQGLYNEQFF; CDR3 DNA: TGCGCCAGCAGTCTCAGGGGGCAAGGTTTATACAATGAGCAGTTCTTC
V gene: TRBV14; clone size: .; J gene: TRBJ1-3; D gene: .; CDR3 protein: CASSPEWGLSGNTIYF; CDR3 DNA: TGTGCCAGCAGCCCTGAATGGGGCCTCTCTGGAAACACCATATATTTT
V gene: TRBV14; clone size: .; J gene: TRBJ1-3; D gene: .; CDR3 protein: CASSPHGDTIYF; CDR3 DNA: TGTGCCAGCAGCCCCCACGGTGACACCATATATTTT
V gene: TRBV9; clone size: few; J gene: TRBJ2-1; D gene: TRBD2; CDR3 protein: CASSVSRLAGVPSYNEQFF; CDR3 DNA: TGTGCCAGCAGCGTATCCCGACTAGCGGGGGTCCCCTCCTACAATGAGCAGTTCTTC
V gene: TRBV7-3; clone size: .; J gene: TRBJ2-7; D gene: TRBD2; CDR3 protein: CASSFGAGGTYEQYF; CDR3 DNA: TGTGCCAGCAGCTTTGGGGCCGGGGGGACCTACGAGCAGTACTTC
V gene: TRBV28; clone size: .; J gene: TRBJ1-2; D gene: .; CDR3 protein: CASSSQGRNIYHGYTF; CDR3 DNA: TGTGCCAGCAGTTCGCAGGGAAGAAATATATACCATGGCTACACCTTC
V gene: TRBV6-5; clone size: .; J gene: TRBJ1-6; D gene: .; CDR3 protein: CASFGPTPLHF; CDR3 DNA: TGTGCCAGCTTTGGGCCTACACCCCTCCACTTT
V gene: TRBV6-1; clone size: .; J gene: TRBJ1-2; D gene: TRBD1; CDR3 protein: CASSEAQGGYGYTF; CDR3 DNA: TGTGCCAGCAGTGAAGCGCAGGGGGGCTATGGCTACACCTTC
V gene: TRBV5-4; clone size: .; J gene: TRBJ2-1; D gene: TRBD1; CDR3 protein: CASRPGGGQGLNEQFF; CDR3 DNA: TGTGCCAGCAGACCCGGGGGGGGACAGGGGTTGAATGAGCAGTTCTTC
V gene: TRBV25-1; clone size: once; J gene: TRBJ2-5; D gene: .; CDR3 protein: CASSESRPYGTQYF; CDR3 DNA: TGTGCCAGCAGTGAATCTCGCCCCTACGGGACCCAGTACTTC
V gene: TRBV10-3; clone size: .; J gene: TRBJ1-4; D gene: .; CDR3 protein: CAISEAAGEPNKKLFF; CDR3 DNA: TGTGCCATCAGTGAAGCGGCAGGAGAGCCCAATAAAAAACTGTTTTTT